One and the same sample provided the 14 T cell receptor beta chains below, sequenced in a study of T cell responses to AZD1222 COVID-19 vaccine. Clones were read by immunoSEQ multiplex PCR, and TCRdb kept only the in-frame ones, dropping some. The table includes about 140,000 clones, roughly 89% detected once. The input for sequencing was peripheral blood, taken on day 0 of AZD1222 vaccination. Receptors originate from an adult in good health.

The chain links TRBV5-1 to TRBJ1-1, with a tentative D call TRBD1 (5 bases). This CDR3 has 18 amino acids. Trimming took off 3 bases at V and 0 bases at J, with 21 bases between the two ends. Germline lookup yields CDR1 SGHRS and CDR2 YFSETQ. The chain's CDR3 is CASSSEPGRLTLNTEAFF. In DNA, the CDR3 is TGCGCCAGCAGCTCGGAACCGGGACGCCTTACATTGAACACTGAAGCTTTCTTT.

This chain joins TRBV7-2 and TRBJ1-5; 7 nucleotides agree with TRBD1. Germline V gene data show CDR1 as SGHTA and CDR2 as FQGNSA. J was trimmed by 2 bases and V by 5 bases; bases with no gene match: 12. The CDR3 sequence is 17 residues long. In nucleotides, the CDR3 is TGTGCCAGCAGCCCTCGGACAGGTTTGAGGGGCAATCAGCCCCAGCATTTT. Its translation: CASSPRTGLRGNQPQHF. Drawing the rest from reference TRBV7-2 and TRBJ1-5, the complete variable domain is GAGVSQSPSNKVTEKGKDVELRCDPISGHTALYWYRQSLGQGLEFLIYFQGNSAPDKSGLPSDRFSAERTGGSVSTLTIQRTQQEDSAVYLCASSPRTGLRGNQPQHFGDGTRLSIL.

This chain links TRBV27 with TRBJ2-7; the match to TRBD1 covers 11 bases. V lost 6 bases, J lost 2 bases, and 3 bases stayed unmatched. This CDR3 comprises 14 residues. Germline V lookup: CDR1 MNHEY, CDR2 SMNVEV (reference sequence). The CDR3 nucleotides read TGTGCCAGCAGATGGACAGGGGGCCCCTACGAGCAGTACTTC. Translating gives CASRWTGGPYEQYF.

V usage is TRBV28 and J usage is TRBJ2-3, with D hard to call. CDR3 length: 11 residues. The germline gives CDR1 MDHEN, CDR2 SYDVKM. V dropped 2 bases and J dropped 11 bases, with 8 bases sitting between them. The CDR3 DNA is TGTGCCAGCAGTTTAGAACAGAAGCAGTATTTT. The encoded protein is CASSLEQKQYF.

V usage is TRBV2 and J usage is TRBJ1-2; a possible D gene is TRBD1 (5 bases). CDR3 size: 15 residues. Germline loops: CDR1 SNHLY, CDR2 FYNNEI. This CDR3 reads CPKTPRGGNNYGYTF. CDR3 coding DNA: TGTCCCAAAACGCCGCGGGGGGGAAACAACTATGGCTACACCTTC.

The chain joins TRBV5-1 to TRBJ2-6; 8 nucleotides line up with TRBD1. The CDR3 is 17 amino acids. J lost 2 bases, V lost 4 bases, and 8 bases had no gene match. Germline CDR1 and CDR2: SGHRS and YFSETQ. The CDR3 loop is CASSGTGGLTGANVLTF. The CDR3 nucleotides are TGCGCCAGCAGCGGTACAGGGGGTCTAACTGGGGCCAACGTCCTGACTTTC.

This chain joins TRBV28 and TRBJ2-5; tentatively, D is TRBD2 (6 bases). The CDR3 consists of 15 residues. The germline CDR1 and CDR2 sequences are MDHEN and SYDVKM. The V and J ends lost 2 bases and 1 base respectively, with 11 bases between them. The DNA of the CDR3 is TGTGCCAGCAGTTTACTCGGCGGGACCCAAGAGACCCAGTACTTC. Translation gives CASSLLGGTQETQYF.

The V call is TRBV28, the J call TRBJ1-2; a possible D gene is TRBD1 (6 bases). V was clipped by 6 bases and J by 4 bases, with 15 bases between them. The CDR3 spans 14 residues. CDR1 is MDHEN and CDR2 is SYDVKM in the germline V gene. CDR3 bases: TGTGCCAGCAGGGTGGACAGACTATTCTATGGCTACACCTTC. The encoded protein is CASRVDRLFYGYTF.

This clone was detected a few times. This rearrangement joins TRBV28 to TRBJ2-7, with 13 bases lining up with TRBD2. This CDR3 has 15 amino acids. Germline CDR1 MDHEN, CDR2 SYDVKM. Germline trimming cut 4 bases from V and 3 bases from J; bases unmatched to any gene: 3. CDR3 sequence (DNA): TGTGCCAGCAGTTATGGACTAGCGGGAGTCTACGAGCAGTACTTC. It encodes CASSYGLAGVYEQYF.

This clone was counted once. DNA for the CDR3: TGTGCCAGCAGCTTGGTGGGGGGGGAGACCCAGTACTTC. It translates to CASSLVGGETQYF. The chain joins TRBV5-6 to TRBJ2-5; TRBD2 matches 7 bases. V lost 0 bases to trimming and J lost 5 bases; unmatched junction nucleotides: 1. CDR1 is SGHDT, CDR2 YYEEEE, per germline. This CDR3 has 13 residues.

This chain joins TRBV27 and TRBJ2-3; the D gene is possibly TRBD2 (7 bases). CDR1 is MNHEY, CDR2 SMNVEV, per germline (reference sequence). V lost 2 bases, J lost 2 bases, and 14 bases lay in between. The CDR3 is made up of 16 amino acids. CDR3 sequence reads: CASSLLGGGYTDTQYF. As DNA, the CDR3 is TGTGCCAGCAGTTTACTAGGGGGGGGATACACAGATACGCAGTATTTT.

The chain uses TRBV3-1 (or the pseudogene TRBV3-2) and TRBJ1-5, with a possible D match to TRBD1 (5 bases). The CDR3 is 15 residues long. Germline CDR1 is LGHDT and CDR2 is YNNKEL (reference sequence). V was shortened by 1 base and J by 5 bases, with 12 bases between the two germline ends. CDR3 sequence (DNA): TGTGCCAGCAGCCAAGGGCGGGGACCCTATCAGCCCCAGCATTTT. Its translation is CASSQGRGPYQPQHF.

J is TRBJ2-7 and V is TRBV6-6, with no clear D. V shed 0 bases and J shed 5 bases, with 8 bases lying between them. Germline CDR1 is MNHNY and CDR2 is SVGAGI (reference sequence). The CDR3 spans 13 residues. CDR3 region: CASSYSSVNEQYF. The CDR3 bases are TGTGCCAGCAGTTACTCGTCAGTAAACGAGCAGTACTTC.

The chain uses TRBV28 and TRBJ1-5; D uncertain. Germline V gene data show CDR1 as MDHEN and CDR2 as SYDVKM. The CDR3 loop spans 15 amino acids. Trimming removed 3 bases at V and 0 bases at J, with 9 bases between. For the CDR3, the DNA is TGTGCCAGCAGTTTCTTTCGCATTAGCAATCAGCCCCAGCATTTT. Encoded protein: CASSFFRISNQPQHF.